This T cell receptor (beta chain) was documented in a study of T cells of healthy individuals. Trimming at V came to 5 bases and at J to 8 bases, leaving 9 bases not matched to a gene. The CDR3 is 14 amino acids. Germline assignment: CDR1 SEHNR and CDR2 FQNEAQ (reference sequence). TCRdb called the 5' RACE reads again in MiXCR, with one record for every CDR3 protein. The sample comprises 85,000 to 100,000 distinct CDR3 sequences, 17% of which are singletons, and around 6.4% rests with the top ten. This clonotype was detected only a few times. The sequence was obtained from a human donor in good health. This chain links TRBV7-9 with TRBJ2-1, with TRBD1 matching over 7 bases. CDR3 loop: CASSPGQTLHEQFF. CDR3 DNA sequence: TGTGCCAGCAGCCCGGGACAGACTCTACATGAGCAGTTCTTC.